The rows below give T cell receptor beta chains drawn from one sample of a study of blood T cells in healthy people across ages. TCRdb redid the calling of the 5' RACE reads with MiXCR, one entry per CDR3 protein. Here the sample spans 1.5 million to 2 million distinct CDR3 sequences, roughly 52% being singletons. Input material: blood. These TCRs come from a woman between 35 and 50 years old in good health. The CDR3 runs from the conserved cysteine through the conserved F or W. A D gene is named only where the DNA matches it firmly. A row's size may be missing; if present it is once, few, many or a size class.

d_call	clone_size	v_call	j_call	cdr3_aa	cdr3_nt
.	.	TRBV12-3/TRBV12-4	TRBJ2-3	CASSFGRGVSTDTQYF	TGTGCCAGCAGTTTTGGTAGGGGGGTTAGCACAGATACGCAGTATTTT
.	.	TRBV3-1	TRBJ2-5	CASSQRQVTSSYNEQYF	TGTGCCAGCAGCCAACGCCAGGTTACCAGCTCCTACAATGAGCAGTACTTC
TRBD2	few	TRBV6-1	TRBJ2-5	CASSETLADQETQYF	TGTGCCAGCAGTGAAACCCTAGCGGACCAAGAGACCCAGTACTTC
TRBD1	.	TRBV2	TRBJ2-3	CASRLTGGFTDTQYF	TGTGCCAGCAGGCTGACAGGGGGTTTCACAGATACGCAGTATTTT
.	.	TRBV7-7	TRBJ2-3	CASSLSTQSTDTQYF	TGTGCTAGCAGCTTAAGTACCCAGAGCACAGATACGCAGTATTTT
TRBD1	.	TRBV9	TRBJ2-3	CASSLAGTGLDTQYF	TGTGCCAGCAGCTTGGCCGGGACAGGGTTAGATACGCAGTATTTT
.	.	TRBV4-2	TRBJ2-3	CACSPGTPQYTDTQYF	TGTGCCTGCAGCCCCGGGACTCCACAATACACAGATACGCAGTATTTT
.	few	TRBV6-5	TRBJ1-1	CASSSGLYTEAFF	TGTGCCAGCAGCTCAGGGTTGTACACTGAAGCTTTCTTT
TRBD1	.	TRBV29-1	TRBJ2-3	CSQNTGGSTDTQYF	TGCAGCCAGAACACAGGGGGTTCCACAGATACGCAGTATTTT
.	.	TRBV28	TRBJ2-7	CASSLQGLLSYEQYF	TGTGCCAGCAGTTTACAGGGATTATTATCCTACGAGCAGTACTTC
TRBD2	.	TRBV7-2	TRBJ2-5	CASSLSSGGGEETQYF	TGTGCCAGCAGCTTGAGTAGCGGGGGAGGGGAAGAGACCCAGTACTTC
TRBD2	few	TRBV15	TRBJ2-7	CATSRDIAGGSYEQYF	TGTGCCACCAGCAGAGATATAGCGGGGGGCTCCTACGAGCAGTACTTC
TRBD1	.	TRBV6-2/TRBV6-3	TRBJ1-5	CASSYGDRLNEPQHF	TGTGCCAGCAGCTATGGGGACAGGCTTAATGAGCCCCAGCATTTT
.	.	TRBV5-1	TRBJ2-1	CASRPGVNNEQFF	TGCGCCAGCCGGCCAGGGGTCAACAATGAGCAGTTCTTC
.	.	TRBV10-3	TRBJ1-4	CAISDGAGNEKLFF	TGTGCCATCAGTGATGGGGCGGGAAATGAAAAACTGTTTTTT
.	.	TRBV11-2	TRBJ2-3	CASSLSILATDTQYF	TGTGCCAGCAGCTTATCCATACTAGCTACAGATACGCAGTATTTT
TRBD1	.	TRBV6-6	TRBJ2-3	CASSYRRGLVDTQYF	TGTGCCAGCAGTTACCGCAGGGGGCTTGTAGATACGCAGTATTTT
.	.	TRBV7-2	TRBJ2-1	CASSSTRGGGVNEQFF	TGTGCCAGCAGCTCCACTAGGGGGGGCGGGGTCAATGAGCAGTTCTTC
.	.	TRBV2	TRBJ2-1	CASRWAGLNNEQFF	TGTGCCAGCAGGTGGGCGGGGCTGAACAATGAGCAGTTCTTC
TRBD1	.	TRBV12-3/TRBV12-4	TRBJ2-3	CASKIGQGRTDTQYF	TGTGCCAGCAAAATCGGACAGGGGAGAACAGATACGCAGTATTTT
TRBD2	.	TRBV5-1	TRBJ2-1	CASSSRLAGYLENEQFF	TGCGCCAGCAGCTCCCGACTAGCTGGGTACCTTGAGAATGAGCAGTTCTTC
TRBD2	.	TRBV6-5	TRBJ2-1	CASSNTGGSYNEQFF	TGTGCCAGCAGCAATACGGGGGGGTCCTACAATGAGCAGTTCTTC
.	few	TRBV6-1	TRBJ1-5	CASSEASWRGNQPQHF	TGTGCCAGCAGCGAAGCCTCATGGAGGGGTAATCAGCCCCAGCATTTT
TRBD1	.	TRBV20-1	TRBJ1-1	CSARGDSIMNTEAFF	TGCAGTGCTAGAGGGGACAGTATCATGAACACTGAAGCTTTCTTT
.	few	TRBV20-1	TRBJ2-3	CSARDLVYSTDTQYF	TGCAGTGCTAGAGATCTCGTTTACTCCACAGATACGCAGTATTTT
.	.	TRBV5-1	TRBJ2-7	CASSSDGVGEQYF	TGCGCCAGCAGCTCCGACGGGGTAGGCGAGCAGTACTTC
.	few	TRBV20-1	TRBJ1-2	CSASWTAIYGYTF	TGCAGTGCTAGTTGGACAGCTATCTATGGCTACACCTTC
.	.	TRBV6-1	TRBJ2-1	CASSEDSRGGEQFF	TGTGCCAGCAGTGAAGACTCCAGGGGCGGAGAGCAGTTCTTC
TRBD1	.	TRBV28	TRBJ2-1	CASSFVRQGDMSYNEQFF	TGTGCCAGCAGTTTTGTCAGGCAGGGGGATATGTCCTACAATGAGCAGTTCTTC
TRBD1	.	TRBV20-1	TRBJ1-2	CSAQNPQGDGYTF	TGCAGTGCCCAAAACCCGCAGGGGGATGGCTACACCTTC
.	.	TRBV27	TRBJ2-1	CASSSPGTLIHNEQFF	TGTGCCAGCAGTTCCCCCGGGACCCTTATTCACAATGAGCAGTTCTTC
TRBD1	few	TRBV11-2	TRBJ2-5	CASSFVTGGPETQYF	TGTGCCAGCAGCTTCGTGACAGGGGGCCCTGAGACCCAGTACTTC
.	.	TRBV6-5	TRBJ1-6	CASRPSTGSRLHF	TGTGCCAGCAGGCCCTCTACAGGGTCTAGACTCCACTTT
.	.	TRBV5-6	TRBJ2-1	CASSWGSTSEQFF	TGTGCCAGCAGCTGGGGCTCGACAAGTGAGCAGTTCTTC
.	few	TRBV2	TRBJ2-1	CASSTDRGGEQFF	TGTGCCAGCAGTACCGACAGGGGAGGGGAGCAGTTCTTC
.	few	TRBV12-3/TRBV12-4	TRBJ1-2	CASSLQVMGYGYTF	TGTGCCAGCAGTTTACAGGTCATGGGCTATGGCTACACCTTC
.	.	TRBV20-1	TRBJ1-6	CSAPVVRVNSPLHF	TGCAGTGCCCCTGTGGTTAGGGTTAATTCACCCCTCCACTTT
.	.	TRBV28	TRBJ1-5	CASSLHEGDGNQPQHF	TGTGCCAGCAGTTTACATGAGGGGGATGGCAATCAGCCCCAGCATTTT
.	few	TRBV29-1	TRBJ2-3	CSTRTGRIADTQYF	TGCAGCACCCGGACGGGGAGGATTGCAGATACGCAGTATTTT
.	few	TRBV5-1	TRBJ2-5	CASGTRLGETQYF	TGCGCCAGTGGGACCCGATTAGGGGAGACCCAGTACTTC
.	.	TRBV6-5	TRBJ1-2	CASSYSNAVSGVGYTF	TGTGCCAGCAGTTACTCGAATGCAGTTAGTGGGGTTGGCTACACCTTC
.	.	TRBV7-8	TRBJ2-1	CASSPPTVGDNEQFF	TGTGCCAGCAGCCCGCCCACGGTCGGGGACAATGAGCAGTTCTTC
.	.	TRBV24-1	TRBJ2-5	CATSDSWAQETQYF	TGTGCCACCAGTGATTCCTGGGCACAAGAGACCCAGTACTTC
.	.	TRBV27	TRBJ1-2	CASSPYGGWYGYTF	TGTGCCAGCAGTCCGTACGGGGGCTGGTATGGCTACACCTTC
.	.	TRBV9	TRBJ1-1	CASSEYSGSPEAFF	TGTGCCAGCAGCGAGTACAGCGGGTCTCCTGAAGCTTTCTTT
TRBD2	few	TRBV6-2/TRBV6-3	TRBJ2-4	CASSVLAALAKNIQYF	TGTGCCAGCAGTGTTCTAGCGGCGTTAGCCAAAAACATTCAGTACTTC
.	.	TRBV20-1	TRBJ2-5	CSAWRVGGQETQYF	TGCAGTGCTTGGAGGGTTGGCGGCCAAGAGACCCAGTACTTC
TRBD2	.	TRBV7-2	TRBJ2-1	CASSLSRGLGRPNEQFF	TGTGCCAGCAGCCTGAGCCGGGGACTAGGTCGTCCTAATGAGCAGTTCTTC
TRBD2	many	TRBV28	TRBJ2-1	CASRQQGGSNEQFF	TGTGCCAGCAGACAGCAGGGAGGGTCCAATGAGCAGTTCTTC
.	.	TRBV7-2	TRBJ2-1	CASSLVPGPSYNEQFF	TGTGCCAGCAGCTTAGTTCCGGGGCCGTCCTACAATGAGCAGTTCTTC
.	.	TRBV27	TRBJ2-7	CGSNTRGGYEQYF	TGTGGCAGCAACACGAGGGGCGGCTACGAGCAGTACTTC
.	few	TRBV7-2	TRBJ2-3	CASSLLATSGTDTQYF	TGTGCCAGCAGCTTACTCGCAACCTCGGGCACAGATACGCAGTATTTT
.	few	TRBV7-2	TRBJ1-1	CASSLRGRNTEAFF	TGTGCCAGCAGCTTAAGGGGCAGGAACACTGAAGCTTTCTTT
.	.	TRBV20-1	TRBJ2-3	CSARSGDTRYF	TGCAGTGCTAGGTCAGGAGATACGCGGTATTTT
TRBD1	few	TRBV20-1	TRBJ1-2	CSARDPPQGHYGYTF	TGCAGTGCTAGAGATCCTCCACAGGGGCACTATGGCTACACCTTC
.	many	TRBV13	TRBJ2-1	CASSSRGEQFF	TGTGCCAGCAGCTCCCGGGGTGAGCAGTTCTTC
.	.	TRBV7-6	TRBJ1-5	CASSPLRGQPQHF	TGTGCCAGCAGCCCCCTACGTGGTCAGCCCCAGCATTTT
TRBD1	.	TRBV7-9	TRBJ2-7	CASSSGQPGRPEQYF	TGTGCCAGCAGCTCGGGACAGCCGGGGCGCCCCGAGCAGTACTTC
.	.	TRBV7-8	TRBJ2-3	CASSARDRETYGTQYF	TGTGCCAGCAGCGCCCGGGACCGAGAAACCTACGGGACGCAGTATTTT
TRBD1	.	TRBV6-2/TRBV6-3	TRBJ1-5	CASSYWTGGTQPQHF	TGTGCCAGCAGTTACTGGACAGGGGGCACTCAGCCCCAGCATTTT